Sequencing of this TCR beta chain was carried out in a study of blood T cell repertoires in COVID-19. Study details: Whether acute or convalescent, the COVID-19 samples came from the United States, Italy and Spain. T cells, B-cell-depleted T cells, or PBMCs supplied cDNA or gDNA.

How the authors handled the data: The assay estimated nucleated cells by amplifying reference gene primers. Only in-frame clones appear in the TCRdb table, and some are missing; sequencing was by immunoSEQ multiplex PCR. V and J calls and clone size follow that table, whereas D and trimming were derived from the DNA. The sample holds 140,000 or so clones; roughly nine tenths are singletons and the top ten take 2.5% to 3.5%. Per the germline V gene, CDR1 is SGHTA and CDR2 is FQGTGA. The CDR3 covers 15 residues. Trimming shortened V by 1 base and J by 0 bases, and 10 bases separated the two germline ends.

What was sequenced was peripheral blood. This TCR was sampled from a woman aged 60-75 years with active COVID-19. This chain links TRBV7-3 with TRBJ2-7; D is undetermined. The CDR3 spells CASSLMQAYSYEQYF. The CDR3 bases are TGTGCCAGCAGCTTAATGCAGGCCTACTCCTACGAGCAGTACTTC.